Listed below are T cell receptor beta chains from one sample, sequenced in a study of blood T cell repertoires in COVID-19. Measured with immunoSEQ multiplex PCR; TCRdb has only the in-frame clones, and not every one. Of more than 150,000 clones in the sample, approximately 81% were seen once. Sequenced material: peripheral blood. The origin of the receptors is a man between 18 and 35 years old with active or convalescent COVID-19. Each CDR3 is given with its conserved first and last residue. D genes are given only for firm matches. Part of the rows lack a size; the others show once, few, many or a class for expanded clones.

V gene,D gene,J gene,clone size,CDR3 protein,CDR3 DNA
TRBV6-1,NA,TRBJ2-7,NA,CASSEARFYEQYF,TGTGCCAGCAGTGAAGCGAGATTTTACGAGCAGTACTTC
TRBV6-1,NA,TRBJ1-6,NA,CASSFGQVNNSPLHF,TGTGCCAGCAGTTTCGGACAAGTTAATAATTCACCCCTCCACTTT
TRBV7-7,NA,TRBJ2-5,NA,CASSLGSGGETQYF,TGTGCCAGCAGCTTAGGGTCGGGCGGGGAGACCCAGTACTTC
TRBV23-1,TRBD1,TRBJ2-7,NA,CASSRWTGGPWEQYF,TGCGCCAGCAGTCGGTGGACAGGGGGCCCGTGGGAGCAGTACTTC
TRBV11-2,TRBD1,TRBJ2-1,few,CASSVSQGSYNEQFF,TGTGCCAGCAGCGTTTCACAGGGGTCCTACAATGAGCAGTTCTTC
TRBV7-2,NA,TRBJ1-5,NA,CASSLAPGHNQPQHF,TGTGCCAGCAGCTTAGCCCCGGGACACAATCAGCCCCAGCATTTT
TRBV5-5,TRBD1,TRBJ1-2,NA,CASSGTGLDYGYTF,TGTGCCAGCAGCGGGACAGGGCTCGACTATGGCTACACCTTC
TRBV5-8,TRBD1,TRBJ1-6,NA,CASSLGEGAPGSPLHF,TGTGCCAGCAGCTTGGGCGAGGGGGCCCCAGGTTCACCCCTCCACTTT
TRBV28,NA,TRBJ2-2,few,CASSSSTGELFF,TGTGCCAGCAGTTCATCCACCGGGGAGCTGTTTTTT
TRBV27,NA,TRBJ1-2,NA,CASSLSVDIVTGYTF,TGTGCCAGCAGTTTATCGGTAGACATTGTTACTGGCTACACCTTC
TRBV11-3,NA,TRBJ1-3,NA,CASSTVGHYSGNTIYF,TGTGCCAGCAGCACCGTAGGACACTACTCTGGAAACACCATATATTTT
TRBV3-1/TRBV3-2,NA,TRBJ2-5,NA,CASSKDRVETQYF,TGTGCCAGCAGCAAGGATCGGGTAGAGACCCAGTACTTC
TRBV5-1,NA,TRBJ2-2,NA,CASSPQGAGTGELFF,TGCGCCAGCAGCCCCCAAGGGGCGGGGACCGGGGAGCTGTTTTTT
TRBV6-5,TRBD1,TRBJ1-2,few,CASSRQGYGYTF,TGTGCCAGCAGCCGACAGGGCTATGGCTACACCTTC
TRBV3-1/TRBV3-2,NA,TRBJ2-6,NA,CASSQDRGSSGANVLTF,TGTGCCAGCAGCCAAGATCGAGGAAGCTCTGGGGCCAACGTCCTGACTTTC
TRBV5-1,NA,TRBJ2-3,NA,CASSLSGADTDTQYF,TGCGCCAGCAGCTTGTCGGGAGCCGACACAGATACGCAGTATTTT
TRBV29-1,TRBD2,TRBJ2-1,once,CSVVLAGASMQFF,TGCAGCGTTGTCCTAGCGGGAGCCTCGATGCAGTTCTTC
TRBV7-2,NA,TRBJ2-7,NA,CASTLVPSSSYEQYF,TGTGCCAGCACCCTTGTCCCTAGCTCCTCCTACGAGCAGTACTTC
TRBV6-2/TRBV6-3,TRBD2,TRBJ2-5,few,CASSLIALTSGGLSTQYF,TGTGCCAGCAGTCTCATCGCCTTGACTAGCGGAGGCCTTTCGACCCAGTACTTC
TRBV19,NA,TRBJ1-2,few,CASTGGKSYTF,TGTGCCAGTACTGGCGGGAAGAGCTACACCTTC
TRBV2,TRBD2,TRBJ2-2,few,CASKWLAGQKNTGELFF,TGTGCCAGCAAGTGGCTAGCGGGGCAAAAAAACACCGGGGAGCTGTTTTTT
TRBV12-5,NA,TRBJ2-2,NA,CASGLVKGTGWDTGELFF,TGTGCTAGTGGTTTGGTAAAAGGTACCGGGTGGGACACCGGGGAGCTGTTTTTT
TRBV19,TRBD1,TRBJ2-7,NA,CASSPGTVYEQYF,TGTGCCAGTAGTCCCGGGACAGTTTACGAGCAGTACTTC
TRBV5-1,NA,TRBJ1-6,NA,CASSSYKNSPLHF,TGCGCCAGCAGCTCGTACAAGAATTCACCCCTCCACTTT
TRBV27,TRBD1,TRBJ1-1,NA,CASSPRQGWESGTEAFF,TGTGCCAGCAGCCCCCGACAGGGGTGGGAGTCGGGGACTGAAGCTTTCTTT
TRBV4-3,TRBD2,TRBJ2-3,few,CASSLRTSGRKDTQYF,TGCGCCAGCAGCCTTAGGACTAGCGGGAGAAAAGATACGCAGTATTTT
TRBV11-2,NA,TRBJ1-6,NA,CASSPGAGGGSPLHF,TGTGCCAGCAGCCCCGGAGCGGGGGGCGGATCACCCCTCCACTTT
TRBV19,NA,TRBJ1-1,NA,CASSIGRGGSFLAEAFF,TGTGCCAGTAGTATAGGGAGGGGAGGATCCTTCTTGGCTGAAGCTTTCTTT
TRBV27,NA,TRBJ2-7,NA,CASSLDGLYTSYEQYF,TGTGCCAGCAGTTTGGATGGACTCTACACCTCCTACGAGCAGTACTTC
TRBV6-5,TRBD1,TRBJ1-6,NA,CASKDTGDWDTLHF,TGTGCCAGCAAGGATACAGGGGATTGGGACACCCTCCACTTT
TRBV5-1,NA,TRBJ2-5,NA,CASSSQTWSGGPQETQYF,TGCGCCAGCAGCTCGCAGACCTGGTCCGGGGGGCCCCAAGAGACCCAGTACTTC
TRBV19,NA,TRBJ1-1,NA,CASSIDRTARLNTEAFF,TGTGCCAGTAGTATAGATCGGACAGCCCGATTGAACACTGAAGCTTTCTTT
TRBV6-2/TRBV6-3,NA,TRBJ1-1,NA,CASSYQMNTEAFF,TGTGCCAGCAGTTATCAAATGAACACTGAAGCTTTCTTT
TRBV7-2,TRBD1,TRBJ1-3,many,CASSGSGTGGDGNTIYF,TGTGCCAGCAGCGGAAGCGGGACAGGGGGCGATGGAAACACCATATATTTT
TRBV27,TRBD2,TRBJ2-1,NA,CASSPPTSGATWEQFF,TGTGCCAGCAGTCCACCGACTAGCGGGGCGACGTGGGAGCAGTTCTTC
TRBV4-3,TRBD1,TRBJ2-4,NA,CASSQGPGGGNIQYF,TGCGCCAGCAGCCAAGGGCCAGGGGGCGGAAACATTCAGTACTTC
TRBV7-2,NA,TRBJ2-3,NA,CASSLSAGNTDTQYF,TGTGCCAGCAGCTTAAGTGCAGGGAACACAGATACGCAGTATTTT
TRBV5-5,NA,TRBJ2-7,NA,CASSSYQTRIGQPSYEQYF,TGTGCCAGCAGCTCCTACCAAACCCGGATCGGACAGCCCTCCTACGAGCAGTACTTC
TRBV5-3,TRBD2,TRBJ2-7,NA,CARSLVPLAAYEQYF,TGTGCCAGAAGCTTGGTGCCCCTAGCGGCCTACGAGCAGTACTTC
TRBV18,NA,TRBJ1-5,NA,CASTDSINQPQHF,TGTGCCAGCACCGACAGCATCAATCAGCCCCAGCATTTT
TRBV6-1,TRBD1,TRBJ1-1,NA,CASSEKSYPGDRESTEAFF,TGTGCCAGCAGTGAAAAGTCGTACCCCGGGGACAGGGAATCGACTGAAGCTTTCTTT
TRBV5-5,NA,TRBJ1-2,once,CASSLAGEGYTF,TGTGCCAGCAGCTTGGCTGGGGAGGGCTACACCTTC
TRBV19,TRBD1,TRBJ1-5,NA,CASSHQGAGQPQHF,TGTGCCAGTAGTCACCAGGGGGCCGGGCAGCCCCAGCATTTT
TRBV4-1,NA,TRBJ2-5,NA,CASSHGQNQETQYF,TGCGCCAGCAGCCATGGACAGAACCAAGAGACCCAGTACTTC
TRBV3-1/TRBV3-2,NA,TRBJ1-2,NA,CASSPTSGDYGYTF,TGTGCCAGCAGCCCAACGTCGGGGGACTATGGCTACACCTTC
TRBV25-1,NA,TRBJ2-7,NA,CASADRKNYEQYF,TGTGCCAGCGCAGACAGGAAAAACTACGAGCAGTACTTC
TRBV18,TRBD1,TRBJ1-1,NA,CASSRGQGDTEAFF,TGTGCCAGCTCCCGGGGACAGGGAGACACTGAAGCTTTCTTT
TRBV29-1,TRBD2,TRBJ2-1,NA,CSFGTSGTSNEQFF,TGCAGCTTTGGGACTAGCGGGACCTCCAATGAGCAGTTCTTC
TRBV5-1,TRBD2,TRBJ2-7,NA,CASSAPPGTGGWQYF,TGCGCCAGCAGCGCCCCACCCGGGACGGGGGGGTGGCAGTACTTC
TRBV18,NA,TRBJ2-1,NA,CASSPGRASSYNEQFF,TGTGCCAGCTCACCTGGCAGGGCAAGCTCCTACAATGAGCAGTTCTTC
TRBV19,NA,TRBJ1-5,NA,CASRQGGVRNNQPQHF,TGTGCCAGTAGACAGGGAGGGGTTCGTAACAATCAGCCCCAGCATTTT
TRBV5-1,TRBD2,TRBJ2-2,few,CASSELAGDVAGELFF,TGCGCCAGCAGCGAACTAGCGGGGGATGTGGCCGGGGAGCTGTTTTTT
TRBV27,NA,TRBJ1-1,NA,CASSLYRGGTEAFF,TGTGCCAGCAGTTTATATAGGGGTGGCACTGAAGCTTTCTTT
TRBV7-3,NA,TRBJ1-1,once,CASSFEGSKTEAFF,TGTGCCAGCAGCTTTGAGGGTAGCAAGACTGAAGCTTTCTTT
TRBV29-1,NA,TRBJ2-1,NA,CSVERGNEQFF,TGCAGCGTTGAAAGAGGGAATGAGCAGTTCTTC